The 5 T cell receptor beta chains below come from one sample, sequenced in a study of memory CD4+ T cells and cytomegalovirus serostatus. The sort gate was single viable CD3+CD4+CD8-CD45RO+ cells for memory CD4+ T cells. Sequencing was performed with immunoSEQ multiplex PCR; in TCRdb, only in-frame clones are kept and a portion is missing. This sample has around 50,000 clones, with about 78% found just once. The material sequenced was memory CD4+ T cells from blood. These receptors all come from an adult in good health and CMV-seronegative.

V gene TRBV30 combines with J gene TRBJ1-1; 7 bases match TRBD1. Looked up from germline, CDR1 is GTSNPN and CDR2 is SVGIG (reference sequence). The trim removed 2 bases at V and 1 base at J, leaving 7 bases unmatched. The CDR3 is 15 amino acids. This CDR3 is CAWSLKQGRNTEAFF. DNA of the CDR3: TGTGCCTGGAGTCTTAAACAGGGGAGGAACACTGAAGCTTTCTTT.

V gene TRBV30 combines with J gene TRBJ2-7; tentative D call: TRBD2 (7 bases). The germline V and J ends were trimmed by 6 bases and 2 bases, with 14 bases remaining between them. Germline V gene data show CDR1 as GTSNPN and CDR2 as SVGIG (reference sequence). The CDR3 loop spans 13 amino acids. In DNA, the CDR3 is TGTGCCTGCGTAAGGGGGGGGGCCTACGAGCAGTACTTC. This encodes CACVRGGAYEQYF.

The chain is built from TRBV7-2 and TRBJ2-3, with 12 bases matching TRBD2. Trimming at V came to 0 bases and at J to 6 bases, leaving 10 bases not matched to a gene. Germline V lookup: CDR1 SGHTA, CDR2 FQGNSA. The CDR3 is 18 residues long. In DNA, the CDR3 is TGTGCCAGCAGCTTAGCGCTACTAGCGGGGGGCGCGCGGGATACGCAGTATTTT. Translated, it gives CASSLALLAGGARDTQYF. Filled out from reference TRBV7-2 and TRBJ2-3, the complete variable domain reads GAGVSQSPSNKVTEKGKDVELRCDPISGHTALYWYRQSLGQGLEFLIYFQGNSAPDKSGLPSDRFSAERTGGSVSTLTIQRTQQEDSAVYLCASSLALLAGGARDTQYFGPGTRLTVL.

This chain joins TRBV7-8 and TRBJ2-2; 9 positions agree with TRBD1. Germline V gene data show CDR1 as SGHVS and CDR2 as FQNEAQ. The CDR3 loop spans 16 amino acids. Losses at the gene ends were 4 bases for V and 4 bases for J; bases not matched to a gene: 7. The CDR3 sequence: CASSSGQGFGTGELFF. In nucleotides, the CDR3 is TGTGCCAGCAGCTCGGGACAGGGATTTGGCACCGGGGAGCTGTTTTTT.

A single count supports this clone. The V call is TRBV4-2, the J call TRBJ1-5; 8 bases agree with TRBD1. The ends lost 0 bases at V and 2 bases at J; junction bases unmatched: 6. The CDR3 loop spans 17 amino acids. Germline-derived CDR1 and CDR2 are LGHNA and YNFKEQ. The CDR3 region has the DNA TGTGCCAGCAGCCAAGATGGGACAGGCCCGGGCAATCAGCCCCAGCATTTT. Its translation: CASSQDGTGPGNQPQHF.